These 32 T cell receptor beta chains share one sample of origin, sequenced in a study of T cell responses to AZD1222 COVID-19 vaccine. Profiled with immunoSEQ multiplex PCR; TCRdb holds only in-frame clones, not every one. The table has about 110,000 clones, around 81% seen once. Sample: peripheral blood, taken on day 0 of AZD1222 vaccination. The origin of the receptors is an adult in good health.

The V gene is TRBV5-8, the J gene TRBJ2-5, with a tentative D call TRBD2 (5 bases). The V end was cut by 1 base, the J end by 4 bases, with 8 bases between. This CDR3 spans 13 amino acids. Germline CDR1 and CDR2: SGHTS and YDEGEE. DNA of the CDR3: TGTGCCAGCAGCTTGCGGGGTCTAGAGACCCAGTACTTC. Translating it yields CASSLRGLETQYF.

This clone was seen once. CDR3 protein: CASSEAAGSNQPQHF. The CDR3 nucleotides are TGTGCCAGCAGTGAGGCAGCAGGGAGCAATCAGCCCCAGCATTTT. The chain employs TRBV6-1 and TRBJ1-5, with D perhaps TRBD1 (5 bases). CDR3 length: 15 residues. V lost 3 bases, J lost 1 base, and 10 bases lay in between. The germline CDR1 and CDR2 sequences are MNHNS and SASEGT.

The genes are TRBV7-2 and TRBJ1-5; the D is unclear. This CDR3 contains 15 residues. Germline V gives CDR1 SGHTA, CDR2 FQGNSA. Trimming stripped 1 base from V and 1 base from J, with 8 bases between. CDR3 bases: TGTGCCAGCAGCTTAGTGGCGGGGAGCAATCAGCCCCAGCATTTT. Translation gives CASSLVAGSNQPQHF.

Written as DNA, the CDR3 is TGTGCCAGCAGCTTAGAGGGGCAGGTTTTGGCCGAGCAGTACTTC. Translation: CASSLEGQVLAEQYF. V and J are TRBV7-2 and TRBJ2-7; tentative D call: TRBD1 (5 bases). The V gene lost 1 base and the J gene lost 6 bases, with 16 bases spanning the gap. The CDR3 length is 15 residues. CDR1 and CDR2 from the germline V gene are SGHTA and FQGNSA.

A word on this clone: At the DNA level, this CDR3 is encoded by other sequences in the same sample as well. V and J are TRBV12-3 or TRBV12-4 and TRBJ1-2; unclear D gene. The CDR3 extends over 13 amino acids. V lost 3 bases and J lost 4, with 9 bases in between. The CDR3 bases are TGTGCCAGCAGTTTTCGGGGAACCTATGGCTACACCTTC. Encoded protein: CASSFRGTYGYTF.

The rearrangement uses TRBV7-9 and TRBJ2-5; perhaps TRBD2 as D (6 bases). The CDR3 has 13 amino acids. The ends were cut back, 2 bases at V and 5 bases at J, with 9 bases in the middle. Germline V CDR1 and CDR2: SEHNR, FQNEAQ (reference sequence). CDR3 amino acids: CASSLNGGETQYF. DNA for the CDR3: TGTGCCAGCAGCTTAAACGGAGGGGAGACCCAGTACTTC.

This rearrangement joins TRBV4-3 to TRBJ2-4, with TRBD2 matching over 10 bases. The CDR3 sequence is 19 residues long. CDR1 and CDR2 (germline): LGHNA, YSLEER. With 0 bases clipped from V and 0 bases from J, the junction kept 8 bases outside the gene matches. The CDR3 nucleotides are TGCGCCAGCAGCCAAGACTCGGCTAGCGGGAGACTAGCCAAAAACATTCAGTACTTC. It yields the protein CASSQDSASGRLAKNIQYF.

The chain couples TRBV18 to TRBJ1-1; the D is unclear. Per the germline V gene, CDR1 is KGHSH and CDR2 is LQKENI. This CDR3 has 13 amino acids. Between the trimmed V and J ends, which lost 2 bases and 8 bases, there was a span of 12 bases. The CDR3 region is CASSPWTDREAFF. As DNA, the CDR3 is TGTGCCAGCTCACCATGGACCGATCGGGAAGCTTTCTTT.

On this clone itself: The same CDR3 also results from other DNA sequences found in this sample. This chain joins TRBV5-4 and TRBJ1-4, with TRBD1 identical over 7 bases. The CDR3 spans 15 residues. CDR1 SGHNT and CDR2 YYREEE come from the germline V gene (reference sequence). V gave up 4 bases and J gave up 0 bases; unmatched junction bases: 3. The CDR3 loop reads CASSPTGATNEKLFF. CDR3 bases: TGTGCCAGCAGCCCCACAGGGGCAACTAATGAAAAACTGTTTTTT.

This chain connects TRBV4-2 to TRBJ2-3; D remains ambiguous. V lost 0 bases, J lost 0 bases, and 10 bases lay in between. The CDR3 is 16 residues long. CDR1 LGHNA and CDR2 YNFKEQ come from the germline V gene. CDR3 bases: TGTGCCAGCAGCCAAGACTGGGCAGGCAGCACAGATACGCAGTATTTT. It translates to CASSQDWAGSTDTQYF.

This rearrangement joins TRBV14 to TRBJ1-4; possible D gene TRBD1, 6 bases. The CDR3 is 15 amino acids. V was pared by 4 bases and J by 4 bases, with 13 bases between. Germline lookup yields CDR1 SGHDN and CDR2 FVKESK. The CDR3: CASSPQGFGNEKLFF. The CDR3 DNA is TGTGCCAGCAGCCCACAGGGTTTCGGTAATGAAAAACTGTTTTTT.

The V call is TRBV30, the J call TRBJ1-6; weak D call: TRBD1 (5 bases). Per germline, CDR1 GTSNPN and CDR2 SVGIG (reference sequence). The CDR3 has 12 amino acids. V was trimmed by 3 bases and J by 11 bases, leaving 11 bases between them. The CDR3 DNA is TGTGCCTGGAGCACCGGGGGAGCACCCCTCCACTTT. This translates into CAWSTGGAPLHF.

The chain has TRBV28 and TRBJ2-1; 12 bases are shared with TRBD2. This CDR3 region has 16 residues. The ends lost 5 bases at V and 4 bases at J; junction bases unmatched: 6. CDR1 is MDHEN, CDR2 SYDVKM, per germline. The DNA for the CDR3 is TGTGCCAGCAGTACTAGCGGGGGGCAGGGATACAATGAGCAGTTCTTC. This gives the protein CASSTSGGQGYNEQFF.

The sample holds one count of this clone. J is TRBJ1-2 and V is TRBV7-8; maybe TRBD1 (5 bases). The V and J ends lost 4 bases and 1 base respectively, with 10 bases between them. The CDR3 length is 14 residues. The germline V gene encodes CDR1 SGHVS and CDR2 FQNEAQ. DNA for the CDR3: TGTGCCAGCAGCTCCCTGACAGATAACTATGGCTACACCTTC. Its protein is CASSSLTDNYGYTF.

The rearrangement uses TRBV14 and TRBJ2-3; the match to TRBD2 covers 7 bases. This CDR3 is built from 15 residues. V lost 0 bases to trimming and J lost 3 bases; unmatched junction nucleotides: 3. The germline V gene encodes CDR1 SGHDN and CDR2 FVKESK. This chain's CDR3 is CASSQDASGTDTQYF. In nucleotides, the CDR3 is TGTGCCAGCAGCCAAGATGCTAGCGGTACAGATACGCAGTATTTT.

The chain combines TRBV18 with TRBJ2-2; D ambiguous. This CDR3 region has 17 residues. V was shortened by 0 bases and J by 1 base, with 12 bases between the two germline ends. Germline V gives CDR1 KGHSH, CDR2 LQKENI. The DNA for the CDR3 is TGTGCCAGCTCACCACCGTCCCTCAAACTGAACACCGGGGAGCTGTTTTTT. Translated, it gives CASSPPSLKLNTGELFF. The entire variable domain, with the rest obtained from reference TRBV18 and TRBJ2-2, is as follows: NAGVMQNPRHLVRRRGQEARLRCSPMKGHSHVYWYRQLPEEGLKFMVYLQKENIIDESGMPKERFSAEFPKEGPSILRIQQVVRGDSAAYFCASSPPSLKLNTGELFFGEGSRLTVL.

This chain links TRBV12-5 with TRBJ1-1, with D unresolved. V lost 2 bases and J lost 1, with 8 bases in between. The CDR3 is 14 residues long. Germline CDR1 reads LGHNT; CDR2 reads FRNRAP. The CDR3 sequence is CASGLFPGNTEAFF. As DNA, the CDR3 is TGTGCTAGTGGTTTGTTCCCGGGGAACACTGAAGCTTTCTTT.

The chain couples TRBV7-9 to TRBJ1-2; D might be TRBD1 (5 bases). Trimming removed 1 base from V and 2 bases from J, with 17 bases in between. CDR1 is SEHNR and CDR2 is FQNEAQ in the germline V gene (reference sequence). The CDR3 is 17 residues long. The CDR3 spells CASSLGVRGTLNYGYTF. As DNA, the CDR3 is TGTGCCAGCAGCTTAGGGGTGCGGGGGACCCTAAACTATGGCTACACCTTC. The variable domain in full, completed from reference TRBV7-9 and TRBJ1-2, reads DTGVSQNPRHKITKRGQNVTFRCDPISEHNRLYWYRQTLGQGPEFLTYFQNEAQLEKSRLLSDRFSAERPKGSFSTLEIQRTEQGDSAMYLCASSLGVRGTLNYGYTFGSGTRLTVV.

V gene TRBV2 combines with J gene TRBJ1-5; 7 bases are shared with TRBD1. The germline CDR1 and CDR2 sequences are SNHLY and FYNNEI. CDR3 length equals 16 residues. Losses at the gene ends were 6 bases for V and 4 bases for J; bases not matched to a gene: 12. The CDR3 spells CASSAPRRGGNQPQHF. In DNA, the CDR3 is TGTGCCAGCAGCGCCCCCCGCAGGGGGGGAAATCAGCCCCAGCATTTT.

The genes are TRBV5-1 and TRBJ2-3; D is undetermined. The V gene's germline CDR1 is SGHRS and CDR2 YFSETQ. Deletions cut 1 base from V and 5 bases from J, with 5 bases between. The CDR3 runs to 12 residues. The CDR3 region is CASSLSLDTQYF. The CDR3 DNA reads as TGCGCCAGCAGCTTGAGTTTAGATACGCAGTATTTT.

The chain employs TRBV5-1 and TRBJ1-6; D may be TRBD1 (5 bases). The CDR3 spans 15 residues. In germline, CDR1 is SGHRS, CDR2 YFSETQ. Trimming took 2 bases from V and 8 from J, leaving 14 bases between them. CDR3 amino acids: CASSLTPGGYSPLHF. CDR3 bases: TGCGCCAGCAGCTTAACCCCGGGGGGTTATTCACCCCTCCACTTT.

The rearrangement links TRBV29-1 to TRBJ1-3; D is perhaps TRBD1 (5 bases). CDR3 size: 12 residues. V dropped 7 bases and J dropped 4 bases, with 11 bases sitting between them. Germline V gene sequence: CDR1 SQVTM, CDR2 ANQGSEA. In DNA form, the CDR3 reads TGCAGCGCCCGGGACGCAGGAAACACCATATATTTT. Amino acids: CSARDAGNTIYF.

This chain uses TRBV5-6 with TRBJ2-1, with a possible D match to TRBD2 (5 bases). Germline V gene sequence: CDR1 SGHDT, CDR2 YYEEEE. The V end lost 0 bases, the J end lost 2 bases, and 9 bases lay between the germline ends. The CDR3 sequence is 15 residues long. CDR3 loop: CASSLVIGAYNEQFF. As DNA, the CDR3 is TGTGCCAGCAGCTTGGTCATCGGGGCCTACAATGAGCAGTTCTTC.

The rearrangement uses TRBV6-1 and TRBJ1-1; a weak D match, TRBD1 (5 bases). Germline lookup yields CDR1 MNHNS and CDR2 SASEGT. V dropped 1 base and J dropped 6 bases, with 12 bases sitting between them. CDR3 length: 14 amino acids. The CDR3 protein is CASSEVLPGPEAFF. Written as DNA, the CDR3 is TGTGCCAGCAGTGAAGTGTTACCGGGACCTGAAGCTTTCTTT.

This chain connects TRBV5-8 to TRBJ2-4, with 7 bases that match TRBD1. V lost 5 bases, J lost 2 bases, and 10 bases stayed unmatched. CDR1 is SGHTS and CDR2 is YDEGEE in the germline V gene. The CDR3 is made up of 16 amino acids. The CDR3 spells CASRLTGTLSKNIQYF. DNA for the CDR3: TGTGCCAGCAGACTGACAGGGACCTTATCCAAAAACATTCAGTACTTC. Based on the CDR3 plus reference TRBV5-8 and TRBJ2-4, the full variable domain is EAGVTQSPTHLIKTRGQQATLRCSPISGHTSVYWYQQALGLGLQFLLWYDEGEERNRGNFPPRFSGRQFPNYSSELNVNALELEDSALYLCASRLTGTLSKNIQYFGAGTRLSVL.

This sequence joins TRBV5-5 and TRBJ2-1, with 9 bases fitting TRBD2. This CDR3 has 15 residues. Germline V gene lookup returns CDR1 SGHKS and CDR2 YYEKEE (reference sequence). The trim removed 0 bases at V and 3 bases at J, leaving 1 base unmatched. CDR3 in amino acids: CASSLGLAVYNEQFF. CDR3 in DNA: TGTGCCAGCAGCTTGGGACTAGCGGTCTACAATGAGCAGTTCTTC.

This chain uses TRBV18 with TRBJ1-6, with a possible D match to TRBD1 (5 bases). CDR1 is KGHSH and CDR2 is LQKENI in the germline V gene. V was shortened by 3 bases and J by 6 bases, with 9 bases between the two germline ends. The CDR3 loop spans 14 amino acids. The CDR3 DNA follows: TGTGCCAGCTCACCGTTCGACAGTAATTCACCCCTCCACTTT. Translation: CASSPFDSNSPLHF.

This clone was recorded only once. The rearrangement joins TRBV5-1 to TRBJ1-3, with 8 bases fitting TRBD1. Trimming took 3 bases from V and 4 from J; bases not matched to a gene: 9. The V gene's germline CDR1 is SGHRS and CDR2 YFSETQ. The CDR3 length is 16 residues. Here the CDR3 reads CASSSPGGAKGNTIYF. The CDR3, as DNA: TGCGCCAGCAGCTCCCCAGGGGGCGCGAAGGGAAACACCATATATTTT.

V and J are TRBV4-3 and TRBJ2-7; D ambiguous. This CDR3 comprises 15 residues. V was trimmed by 1 base and J by 2 bases, leaving 12 bases between them. CDR1 and CDR2 (germline): LGHNA, YSLEER. CDR3 amino acids: CASSQGDTTAYEQYF. DNA of the CDR3: TGCGCCAGCAGCCAAGGCGACACCACTGCCTACGAGCAGTACTTC.

The V gene is TRBV12-3 or TRBV12-4, the J gene TRBJ1-2; D gene ambiguous. The CDR3 covers 13 residues. The ends were cut back, 3 bases at V and 8 bases at J, with 13 bases in the middle. The CDR3 coding sequence is TGTGCCAGCAGTTTCCCGACAAACGGGGGCTACACCTTC. It yields the protein CASSFPTNGGYTF.

The J gene is TRBJ1-1, the V gene TRBV7-2; tentative D call: TRBD1 (6 bases). This CDR3 contains 16 residues. The germline V gene encodes CDR1 SGHTA and CDR2 FQGNSA. V lost 6 bases to trimming and J lost 3 bases, with 20 bases between them. The CDR3 loop is CASRPTGHGGYTEAFF. The CDR3 coding sequence is TGTGCCAGCAGGCCTACAGGGCACGGCGGGTACACTGAAGCTTTCTTT.

V and J are TRBV7-9 and TRBJ2-3; 9 bases fit TRBD2. V was pared by 1 base and J by 4 bases, with 9 bases of the junction left unmatched. The CDR3 totals 17 residues. Germline values: CDR1 SEHNR, CDR2 FQNEAQ (reference sequence). The CDR3: CASSLGSLAGPADTQYF. The CDR3 DNA follows: TGTGCCAGCAGCTTAGGCTCCCTAGCGGGGCCCGCAGATACGCAGTATTTT.